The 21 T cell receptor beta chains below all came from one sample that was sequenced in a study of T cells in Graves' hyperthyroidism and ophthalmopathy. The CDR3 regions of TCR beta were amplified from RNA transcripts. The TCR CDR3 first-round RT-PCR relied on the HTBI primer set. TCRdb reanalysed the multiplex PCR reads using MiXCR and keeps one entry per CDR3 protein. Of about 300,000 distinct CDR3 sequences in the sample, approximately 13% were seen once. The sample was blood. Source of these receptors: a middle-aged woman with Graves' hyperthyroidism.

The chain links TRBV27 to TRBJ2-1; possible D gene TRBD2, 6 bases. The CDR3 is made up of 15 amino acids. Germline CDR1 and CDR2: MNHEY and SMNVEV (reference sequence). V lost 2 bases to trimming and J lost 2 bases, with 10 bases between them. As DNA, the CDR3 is TGTGCCAGCAGTTTAGTAGGGGAGGCCTACAATGAGCAGTTCTTC. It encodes CASSLVGEAYNEQFF.

This CDR3 is CSASVAGGTEAFF. CDR3 in DNA: TGCAGTGCTTCCGTGGCAGGGGGAACTGAAGCTTTCTTT. The genes are TRBV20-1 and TRBJ1-1, with 7 nucleotides matching TRBD1. Germline assignment: CDR1 DFQATT and CDR2 SNEGSKA (reference sequence). The CDR3 is made up of 13 amino acids. Trimming took 5 bases from V and 5 from J; bases not matched to a gene: 8.

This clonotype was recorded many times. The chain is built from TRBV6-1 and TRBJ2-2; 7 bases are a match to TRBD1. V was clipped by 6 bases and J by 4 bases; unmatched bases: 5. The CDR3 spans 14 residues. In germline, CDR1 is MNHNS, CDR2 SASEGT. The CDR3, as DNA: TGTGCCAGCAGCATGGGACAGACCACCGGGGAGCTGTTTTTT. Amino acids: CASSMGQTTGELFF.

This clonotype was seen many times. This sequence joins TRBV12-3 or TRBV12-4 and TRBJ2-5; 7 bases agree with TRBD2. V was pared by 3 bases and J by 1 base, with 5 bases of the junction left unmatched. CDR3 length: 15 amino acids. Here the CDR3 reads CASSLSASGQETQYF. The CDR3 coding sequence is TGTGCCAGCAGTTTGTCGGCTAGCGGCCAAGAGACCCAGTACTTC.

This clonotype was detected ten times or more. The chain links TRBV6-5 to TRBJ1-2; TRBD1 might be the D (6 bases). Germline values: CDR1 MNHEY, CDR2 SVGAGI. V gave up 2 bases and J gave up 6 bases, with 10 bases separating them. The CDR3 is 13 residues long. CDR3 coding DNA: TGTGCCAGCAGTTACCGGCAGGGGAATGGCTACACCTTC. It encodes CASSYRQGNGYTF.

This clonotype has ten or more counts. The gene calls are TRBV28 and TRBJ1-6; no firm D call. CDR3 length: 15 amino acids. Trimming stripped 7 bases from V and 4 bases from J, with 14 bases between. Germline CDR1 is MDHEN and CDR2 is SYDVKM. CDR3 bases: TGTGCCAGCACCGGGCCTCCGGCATATAATTCACCCCTCCACTTT. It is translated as CASTGPPAYNSPLHF.

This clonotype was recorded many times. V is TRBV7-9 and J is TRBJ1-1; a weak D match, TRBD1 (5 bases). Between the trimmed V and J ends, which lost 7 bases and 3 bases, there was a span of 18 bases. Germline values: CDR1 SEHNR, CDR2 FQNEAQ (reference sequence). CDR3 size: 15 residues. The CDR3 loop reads CASNPGRGVDTEAFF. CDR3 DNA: TGTGCCAGCAACCCAGGGAGGGGAGTGGACACTGAAGCTTTCTTT.

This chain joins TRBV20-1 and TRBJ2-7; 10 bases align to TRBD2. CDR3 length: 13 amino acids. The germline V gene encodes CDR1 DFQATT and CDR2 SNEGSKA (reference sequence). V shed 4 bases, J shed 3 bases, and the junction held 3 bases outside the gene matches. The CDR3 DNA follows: TGCAGTGCTAAAAGCGGGAGGGACTACGAGCAGTACTTC. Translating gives CSAKSGRDYEQYF.

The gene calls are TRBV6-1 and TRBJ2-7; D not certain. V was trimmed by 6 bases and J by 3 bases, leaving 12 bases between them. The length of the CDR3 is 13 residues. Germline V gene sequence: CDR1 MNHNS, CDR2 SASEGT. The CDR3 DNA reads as TGTGCCAGCAGGCCTATTAGGCACTACGAGCAGTACTTC. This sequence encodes CASRPIRHYEQYF.

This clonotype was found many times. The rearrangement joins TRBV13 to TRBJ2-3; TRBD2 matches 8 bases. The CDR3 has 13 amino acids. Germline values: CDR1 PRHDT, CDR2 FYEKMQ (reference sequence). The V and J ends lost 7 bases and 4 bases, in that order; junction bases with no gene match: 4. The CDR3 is CASMSGRPDTQYF. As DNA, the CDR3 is TGTGCCAGCATGAGCGGGAGACCAGATACGCAGTATTTT.

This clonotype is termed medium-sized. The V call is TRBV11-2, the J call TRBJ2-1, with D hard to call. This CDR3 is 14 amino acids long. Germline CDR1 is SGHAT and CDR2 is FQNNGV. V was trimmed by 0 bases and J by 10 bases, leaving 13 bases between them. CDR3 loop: CASSLDHGREEQFF. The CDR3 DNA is TGTGCCAGCAGCTTAGACCACGGGCGAGAGGAGCAGTTCTTC.

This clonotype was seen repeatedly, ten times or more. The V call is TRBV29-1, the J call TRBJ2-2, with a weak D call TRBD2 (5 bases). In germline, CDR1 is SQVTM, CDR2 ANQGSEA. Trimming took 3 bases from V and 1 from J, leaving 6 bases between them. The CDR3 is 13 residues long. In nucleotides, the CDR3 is TGCAGCGTTGACAGCGGGAACACCGGGGAGCTGTTTTTT. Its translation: CSVDSGNTGELFF.

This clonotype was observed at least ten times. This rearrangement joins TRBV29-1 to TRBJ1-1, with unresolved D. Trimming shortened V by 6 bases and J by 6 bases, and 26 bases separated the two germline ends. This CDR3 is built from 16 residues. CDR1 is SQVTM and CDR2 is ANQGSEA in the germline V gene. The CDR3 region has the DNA TGCAGCGTCGGCGGTGGACCTGGAAGAGTGAGCGCTGAAGCTTTCTTT. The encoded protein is CSVGGGPGRVSAEAFF.

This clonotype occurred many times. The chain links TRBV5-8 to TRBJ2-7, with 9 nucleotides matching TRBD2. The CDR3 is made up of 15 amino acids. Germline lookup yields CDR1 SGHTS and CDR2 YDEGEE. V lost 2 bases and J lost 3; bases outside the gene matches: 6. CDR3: CASSFTSGRGYEQYF. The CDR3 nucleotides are TGTGCCAGCAGCTTTACTAGCGGGCGAGGCTACGAGCAGTACTTC.

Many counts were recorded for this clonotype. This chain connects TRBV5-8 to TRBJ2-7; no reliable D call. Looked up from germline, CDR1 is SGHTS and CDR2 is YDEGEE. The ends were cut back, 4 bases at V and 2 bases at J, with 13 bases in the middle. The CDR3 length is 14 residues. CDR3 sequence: CASSPQRRTYEQYF. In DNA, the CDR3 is TGTGCCAGCAGCCCACAGCGTCGCACCTACGAGCAGTACTTC.

Here the CDR3 reads CASSLQGWVTQYF. CDR3 bases: TGTGCCAGCAGCTTGCAGGGGTGGGTGACCCAGTACTTC. The chain employs TRBV7-9 and TRBJ2-5, with TRBD1 as a possible D gene (6 bases). This CDR3 spans 13 amino acids. V dropped 3 bases and J dropped 7 bases, with 12 bases sitting between them. Germline CDR1 SEHNR, CDR2 FQNEAQ (reference sequence).

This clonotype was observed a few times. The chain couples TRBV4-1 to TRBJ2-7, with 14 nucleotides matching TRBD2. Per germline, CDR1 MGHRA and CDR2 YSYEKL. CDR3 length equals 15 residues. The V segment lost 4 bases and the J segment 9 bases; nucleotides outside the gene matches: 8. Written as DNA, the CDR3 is TGCGCCAGCAGCCCCAGACTAGCGGGAGGGCTGAGGCAGTACTTC. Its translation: CASSPRLAGGLRQYF.

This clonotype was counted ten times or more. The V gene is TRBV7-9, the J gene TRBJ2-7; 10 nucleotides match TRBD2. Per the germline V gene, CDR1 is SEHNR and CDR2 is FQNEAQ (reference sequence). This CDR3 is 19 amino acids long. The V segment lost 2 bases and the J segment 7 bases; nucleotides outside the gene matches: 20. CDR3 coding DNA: TGTGCCAGCAGCTTACGGGGGGGGCCTGGTGCTAGCGGGAGTGGAGAGCAGTACTTC. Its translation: CASSLRGGPGASGSGEQYF.

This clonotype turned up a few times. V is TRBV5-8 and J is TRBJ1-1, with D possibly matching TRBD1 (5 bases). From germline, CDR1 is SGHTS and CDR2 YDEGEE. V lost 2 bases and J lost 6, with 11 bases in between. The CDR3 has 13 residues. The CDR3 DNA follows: TGTGCCAGCAGCTTTTCCCTCAGGGCTGAAGCTTTCTTT. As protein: CASSFSLRAEAFF.

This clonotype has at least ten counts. Here the CDR3 reads CASSLWGNNQPQHF. DNA for the CDR3: TGTGCCAGCAGTTTATGGGGGAACAATCAGCCCCAGCATTTT. This rearrangement joins TRBV27 to TRBJ1-5; D might be TRBD1 (5 bases). The CDR3 loop spans 14 amino acids. In germline, CDR1 is MNHEY, CDR2 SMNVEV (reference sequence). Between the trimmed V and J ends, which lost 1 base and 3 bases, there was a span of 7 bases.

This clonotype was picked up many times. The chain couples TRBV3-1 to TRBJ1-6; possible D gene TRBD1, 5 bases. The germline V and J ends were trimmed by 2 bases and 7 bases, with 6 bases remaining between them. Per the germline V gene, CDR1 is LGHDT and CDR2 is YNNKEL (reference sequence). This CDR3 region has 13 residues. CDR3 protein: CASSQQGNSPLHF. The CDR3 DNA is TGTGCCAGCAGCCAACAGGGAAATTCACCCCTCCACTTT.